The T cell receptor (beta chain) under discussion was sequenced for a study of B cell selection in AIRE deficiency. V lost 5 bases and J 8 bases, leaving 12 bases between the germline ends. The CDR3 is 11 residues long. Germline V gives CDR1 DFQATT, CDR2 SNEGSKA (reference sequence). Clones were read by immunoSEQ multiplex PCR, and TCRdb kept only the in-frame ones, dropping some. The sample yields about 23,000 clones, roughly 97% seen once. Sorting defined conventional CD4 T cells as CD4+CD127+. This sequence was found in a human donor with AIRE deficiency. Sequencing was carried out using conventional CD4+ T cells sorted from PBMCs. The chain has TRBV20-1 and TRBJ1-2; D possibly corresponds to TRBD1 (5 bases). For the CDR3, the DNA is TGCAGTGCTGTGGGGGTAAACGGCTACACCTTC. Translation gives CSAVGVNGYTF.